This T cell receptor beta chain emerged from a study of a mutant IDH1 vaccine in newly diagnosed glioma. Only in-frame clones appear in the TCRdb table, and some are missing; sequencing was by immunoSEQ multiplex PCR. The sample contains about 63,000 clones, around four fifths of which appear only once. Time point reported: baseline, week 1 (first vaccination visit). Treatment here: pre-vaccination baseline after standard-of-care therapy. Germline V lookup: CDR1 SNHLY, CDR2 FYNNEI. V lost 6 bases to trimming and J lost 0 bases, with 9 bases between them. CDR3 length equals 14 residues. This TCR was recovered from a young woman with glioma. Some clones in this sample may be carry-over from other donors' samples. The starting material was peripheral blood mononuclear cells (PBMCs), obtained from a glioma patient treated with radiotherapy, temozolomide or both. The chain is built from TRBV2 and TRBJ1-3; no reliable D call. The CDR3 DNA reads as TGTGCCAGCAGCGGAGCTATCTCTGGAAACACCATATATTTT. It codes for CASSGAISGNTIYF. Full variable domain (rest looked up from reference TRBV2 and TRBJ1-3): EPEVTQTPSHQVTQMGQEVILRCVPISNHLYFYWYRQILGQKVEFLVSFYNNEISEKSEIFDDQFSVERPDGSNFTLKIRSTKLEDSAMYFCASSGAISGNTIYFGEGSWLTVV.